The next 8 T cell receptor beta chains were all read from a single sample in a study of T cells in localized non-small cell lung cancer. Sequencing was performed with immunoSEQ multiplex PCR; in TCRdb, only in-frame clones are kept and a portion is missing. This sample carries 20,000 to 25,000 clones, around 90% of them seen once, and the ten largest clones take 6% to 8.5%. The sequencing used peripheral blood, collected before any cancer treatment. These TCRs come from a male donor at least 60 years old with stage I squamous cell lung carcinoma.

CDR3 amino acids: CASSMGAPIRTNEKLFF. CDR3 sequence (DNA): TGTGCCAGCAGCATGGGGGCCCCTATAAGGACTAATGAAAAACTGTTTTTT. The V call is TRBV21-1, the J call TRBJ1-4; the table calls TRBD1, which could not be checked here. TRBV21-1 is recorded as a pseudogene. The CDR3 totals 17 residues.

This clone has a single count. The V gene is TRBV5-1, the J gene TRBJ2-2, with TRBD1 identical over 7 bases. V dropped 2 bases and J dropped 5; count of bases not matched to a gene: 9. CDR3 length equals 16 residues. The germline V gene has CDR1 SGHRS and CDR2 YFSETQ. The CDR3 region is CASSFTRQGNTGELFF. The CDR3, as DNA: TGCGCCAGCAGCTTCACACGACAGGGAAATACCGGGGAGCTGTTTTTT. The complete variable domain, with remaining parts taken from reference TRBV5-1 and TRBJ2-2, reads KAGVTQTPRYLIKTRGQQVTLSCSPISGHRSVSWYQQTPGQGLQFLFEYFSETQRNKGNFPGRFSGRQFSNSRSEMNVSTLELGDSALYLCASSFTRQGNTGELFFGEGSRLTVL.

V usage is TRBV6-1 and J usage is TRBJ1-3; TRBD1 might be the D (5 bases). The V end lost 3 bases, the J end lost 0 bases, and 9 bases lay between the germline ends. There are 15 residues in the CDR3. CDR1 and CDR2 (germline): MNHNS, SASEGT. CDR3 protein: CASSDFGGSGNTIYF. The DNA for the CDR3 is TGTGCCAGCAGTGATTTCGGGGGCTCTGGAAACACCATATATTTT.

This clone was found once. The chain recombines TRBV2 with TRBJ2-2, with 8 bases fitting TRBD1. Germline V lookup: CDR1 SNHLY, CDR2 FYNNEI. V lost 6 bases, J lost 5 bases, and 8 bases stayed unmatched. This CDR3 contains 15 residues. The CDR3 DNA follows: TGTGCCAGCAGACTCGGACAGGGACGTACCGGGGAGCTGTTTTTT. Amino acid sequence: CASRLGQGRTGELFF.

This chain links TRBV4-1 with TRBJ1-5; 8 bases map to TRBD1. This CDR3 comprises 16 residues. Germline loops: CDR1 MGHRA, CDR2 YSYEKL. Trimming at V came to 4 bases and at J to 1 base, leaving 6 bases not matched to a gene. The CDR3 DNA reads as TGCGCCAGCAGCCCCAGGGGGCTAACGAGCAATCAGCCCCAGCATTTT. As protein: CASSPRGLTSNQPQHF.

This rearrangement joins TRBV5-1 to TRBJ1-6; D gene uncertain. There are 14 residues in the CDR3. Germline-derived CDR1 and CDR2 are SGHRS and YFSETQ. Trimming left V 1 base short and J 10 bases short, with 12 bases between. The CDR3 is CASSLSGNPSPLHF. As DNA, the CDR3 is TGCGCCAGCAGCTTGTCCGGGAACCCCTCACCCCTCCACTTT.

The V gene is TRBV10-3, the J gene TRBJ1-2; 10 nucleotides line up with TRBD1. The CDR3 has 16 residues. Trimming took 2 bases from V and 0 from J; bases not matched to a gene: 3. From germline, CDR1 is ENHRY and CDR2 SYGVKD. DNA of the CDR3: TGTGCCATCAGTGAGGGGGACAGGGGAACTAACTATGGCTACACCTTC. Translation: CAISEGDRGTNYGYTF.

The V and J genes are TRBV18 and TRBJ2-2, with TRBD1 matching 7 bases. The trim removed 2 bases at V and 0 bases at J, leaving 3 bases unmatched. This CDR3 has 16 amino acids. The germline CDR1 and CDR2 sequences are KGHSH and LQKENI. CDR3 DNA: TGTGCCAGCTCACCAACAGGGGTCTCGAACACCGGGGAGCTGTTTTTT. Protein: CASSPTGVSNTGELFF. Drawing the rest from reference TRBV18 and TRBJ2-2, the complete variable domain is NAGVMQNPRHLVRRRGQEARLRCSPMKGHSHVYWYRQLPEEGLKFMVYLQKENIIDESGMPKERFSAEFPKEGPSILRIQQVVRGDSAAYFCASSPTGVSNTGELFFGEGSRLTVL.